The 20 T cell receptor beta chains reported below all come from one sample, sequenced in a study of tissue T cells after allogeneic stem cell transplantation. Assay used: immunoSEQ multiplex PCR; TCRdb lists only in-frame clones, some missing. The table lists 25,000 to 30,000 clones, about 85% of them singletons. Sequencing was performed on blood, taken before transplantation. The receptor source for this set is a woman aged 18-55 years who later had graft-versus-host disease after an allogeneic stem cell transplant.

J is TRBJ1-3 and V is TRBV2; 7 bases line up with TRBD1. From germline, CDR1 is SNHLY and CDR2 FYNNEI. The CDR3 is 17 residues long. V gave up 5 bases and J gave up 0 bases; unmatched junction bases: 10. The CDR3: CASSSGTAFSSGNTIYF. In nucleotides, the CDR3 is TGTGCCAGCAGTTCCGGGACAGCTTTTTCCTCTGGAAACACCATATATTTT.

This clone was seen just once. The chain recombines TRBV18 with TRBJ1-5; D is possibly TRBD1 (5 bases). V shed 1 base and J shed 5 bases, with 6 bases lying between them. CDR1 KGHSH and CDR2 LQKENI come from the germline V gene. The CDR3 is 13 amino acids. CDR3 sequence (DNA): TGTGCCAGCTCACCACGAGGGGATCAGCCCCAGCATTTT. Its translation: CASSPRGDQPQHF. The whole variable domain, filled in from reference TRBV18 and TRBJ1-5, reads NAGVMQNPRHLVRRRGQEARLRCSPMKGHSHVYWYRQLPEEGLKFMVYLQKENIIDESGMPKERFSAEFPKEGPSILRIQQVVRGDSAAYFCASSPRGDQPQHFGDGTRLSIL.

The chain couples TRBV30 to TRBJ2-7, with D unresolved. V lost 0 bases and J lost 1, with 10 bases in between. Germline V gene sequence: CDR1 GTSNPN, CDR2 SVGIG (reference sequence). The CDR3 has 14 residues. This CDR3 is CAWSVPTDSYEQYF. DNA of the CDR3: TGTGCCTGGAGTGTACCAACAGATTCCTACGAGCAGTACTTC. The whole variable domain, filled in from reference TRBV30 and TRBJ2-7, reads SQTIHQWPATLVQPVGSPLSLECTVEGTSNPNLYWYRQAAGRGLQLLFYSVGIGQISSEVPQNLSASRPQDRQFILSSKKLLLSDSGFYLCAWSVPTDSYEQYFGPGTRLTVT.

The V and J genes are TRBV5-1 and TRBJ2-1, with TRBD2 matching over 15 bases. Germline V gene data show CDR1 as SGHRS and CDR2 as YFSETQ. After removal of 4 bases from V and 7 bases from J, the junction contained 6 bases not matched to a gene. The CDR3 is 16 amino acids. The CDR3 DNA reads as TGCGCCAGCAGCGGACAGGGACTAGCGGGAGGTAATGAGCAGTTCTTC. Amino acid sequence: CASSGQGLAGGNEQFF. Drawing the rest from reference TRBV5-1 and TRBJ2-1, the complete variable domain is KAGVTQTPRYLIKTRGQQVTLSCSPISGHRSVSWYQQTPGQGLQFLFEYFSETQRNKGNFPGRFSGRQFSNSRSEMNVSTLELGDSALYLCASSGQGLAGGNEQFFGPGTRLTVL.

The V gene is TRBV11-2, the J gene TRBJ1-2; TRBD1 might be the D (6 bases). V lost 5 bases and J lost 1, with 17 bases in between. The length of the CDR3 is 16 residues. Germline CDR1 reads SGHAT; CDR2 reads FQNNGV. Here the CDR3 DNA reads TGTGCCAGCAGCCAATTGCCTTGGACAGTTAACTATGGCTACACCTTC. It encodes CASSQLPWTVNYGYTF.

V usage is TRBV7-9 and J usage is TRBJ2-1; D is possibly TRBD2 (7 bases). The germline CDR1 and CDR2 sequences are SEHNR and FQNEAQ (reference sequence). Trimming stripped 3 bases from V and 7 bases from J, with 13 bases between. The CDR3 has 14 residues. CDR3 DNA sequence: TGTGCCAGCAGCTTTTCGGGGGGCACAAATGAGCAGTTCTTC. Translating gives CASSFSGGTNEQFF.

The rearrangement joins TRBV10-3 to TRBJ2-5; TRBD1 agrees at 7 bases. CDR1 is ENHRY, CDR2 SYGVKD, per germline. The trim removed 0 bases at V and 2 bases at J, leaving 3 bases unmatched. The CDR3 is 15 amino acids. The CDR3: CAISESDRRQETQYF. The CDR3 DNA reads TGTGCCATCAGTGAGTCGGACAGGAGGCAAGAGACCCAGTACTTC.

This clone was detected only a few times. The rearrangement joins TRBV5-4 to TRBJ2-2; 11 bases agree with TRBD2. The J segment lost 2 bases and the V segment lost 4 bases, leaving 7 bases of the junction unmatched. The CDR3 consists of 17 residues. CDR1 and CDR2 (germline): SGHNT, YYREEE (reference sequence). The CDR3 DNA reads TGTGCCAGCAGCACGGGACTAGCGGAGATAAACACCGGGGAGCTGTTTTTT. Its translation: CASSTGLAEINTGELFF. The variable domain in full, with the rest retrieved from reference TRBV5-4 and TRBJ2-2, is ETGVTQSPTHLIKTRGQQVTLRCSSQSGHNTVSWYQQALGQGPQFIFQYYREEENGRGNFPPRFSGLQFPNYSSELNVNALELDDSALYLCASSTGLAEINTGELFFGEGSRLTVL.

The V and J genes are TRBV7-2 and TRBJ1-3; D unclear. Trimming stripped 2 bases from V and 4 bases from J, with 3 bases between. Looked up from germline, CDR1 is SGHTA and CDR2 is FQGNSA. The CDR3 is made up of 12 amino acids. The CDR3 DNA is TGTGCCAGCAGCTTATCGGGAAACACCATATATTTT. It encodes CASSLSGNTIYF. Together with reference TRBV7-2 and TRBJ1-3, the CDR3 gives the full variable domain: GAGVSQSPSNKVTEKGKDVELRCDPISGHTALYWYRQSLGQGLEFLIYFQGNSAPDKSGLPSDRFSAERTGGSVSTLTIQRTQQEDSAVYLCASSLSGNTIYFGEGSWLTVV.

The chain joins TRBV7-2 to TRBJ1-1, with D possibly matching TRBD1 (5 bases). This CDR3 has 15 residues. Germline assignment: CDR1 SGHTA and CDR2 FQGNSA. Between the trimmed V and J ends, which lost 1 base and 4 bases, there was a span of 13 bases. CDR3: CASSLDLWGSTEAFF. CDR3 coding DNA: TGTGCCAGCAGCTTAGACCTCTGGGGCAGCACTGAAGCTTTCTTT.

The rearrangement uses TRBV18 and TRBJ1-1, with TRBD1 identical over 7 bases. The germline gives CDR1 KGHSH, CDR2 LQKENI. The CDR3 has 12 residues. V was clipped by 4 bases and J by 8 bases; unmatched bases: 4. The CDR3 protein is CASSQSDREAFF. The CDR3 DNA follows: TGTGCCAGCTCACAATCGGACAGGGAAGCTTTCTTT.

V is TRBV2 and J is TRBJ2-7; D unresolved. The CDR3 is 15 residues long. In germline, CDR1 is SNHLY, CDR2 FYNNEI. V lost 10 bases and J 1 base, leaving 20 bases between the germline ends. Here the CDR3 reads CAIKLRDSRSYEQYF. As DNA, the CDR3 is TGTGCCATTAAGCTCAGAGACTCCCGTTCCTACGAGCAGTACTTC.

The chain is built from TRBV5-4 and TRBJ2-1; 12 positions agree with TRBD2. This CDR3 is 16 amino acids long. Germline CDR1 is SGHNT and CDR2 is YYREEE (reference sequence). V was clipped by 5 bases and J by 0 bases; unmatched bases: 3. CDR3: CASSPTSGSSYNEQFF. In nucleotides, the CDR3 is TGTGCCAGCAGTCCGACTAGCGGGAGCTCCTACAATGAGCAGTTCTTC.

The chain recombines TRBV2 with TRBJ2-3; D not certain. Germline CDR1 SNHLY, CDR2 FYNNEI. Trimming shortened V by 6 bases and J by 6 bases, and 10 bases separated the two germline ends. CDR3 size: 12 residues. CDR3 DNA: TGTGCCAGCAGCGTCCAGGAGGATACGCAGTATTTT. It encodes CASSVQEDTQYF.

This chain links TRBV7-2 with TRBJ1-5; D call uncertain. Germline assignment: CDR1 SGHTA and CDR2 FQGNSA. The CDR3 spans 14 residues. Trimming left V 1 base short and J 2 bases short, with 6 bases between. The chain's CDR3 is CASSLEPGNQPQHF. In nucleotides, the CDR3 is TGTGCCAGCAGCTTAGAACCCGGCAATCAGCCCCAGCATTTT.

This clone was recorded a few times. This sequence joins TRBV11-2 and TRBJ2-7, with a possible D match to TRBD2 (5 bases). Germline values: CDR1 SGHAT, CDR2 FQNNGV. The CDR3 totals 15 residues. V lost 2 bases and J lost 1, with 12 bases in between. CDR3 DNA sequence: TGTGCCAGCAGCTTATCGCGGGTGGAGTCCTACGAGCAGTACTTC. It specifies CASSLSRVESYEQYF.

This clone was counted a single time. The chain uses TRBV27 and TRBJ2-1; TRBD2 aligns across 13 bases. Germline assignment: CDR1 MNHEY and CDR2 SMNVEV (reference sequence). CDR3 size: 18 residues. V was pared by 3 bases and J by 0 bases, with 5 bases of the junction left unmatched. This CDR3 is CASSFLGLAGNSYNEQFF. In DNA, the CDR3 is TGTGCCAGCAGTTTCCTGGGACTAGCGGGAAACTCCTACAATGAGCAGTTCTTC.

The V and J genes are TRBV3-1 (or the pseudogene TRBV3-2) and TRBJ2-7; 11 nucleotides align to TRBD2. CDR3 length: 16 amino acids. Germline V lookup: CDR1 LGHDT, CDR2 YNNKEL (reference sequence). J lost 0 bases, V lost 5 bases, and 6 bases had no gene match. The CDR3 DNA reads TGTGCCAGCAGCTCGACTAGCGGGATCGACTCCTACGAGCAGTACTTC. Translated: CASSSTSGIDSYEQYF.

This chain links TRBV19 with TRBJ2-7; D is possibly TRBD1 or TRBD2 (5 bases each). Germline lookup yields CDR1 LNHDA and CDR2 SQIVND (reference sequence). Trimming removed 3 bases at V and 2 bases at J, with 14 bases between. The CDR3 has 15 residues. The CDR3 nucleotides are TGTGCCAGTAGTATTCCGGGACGACCGACCTACGAGCAGTACTTC. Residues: CASSIPGRPTYEQYF.

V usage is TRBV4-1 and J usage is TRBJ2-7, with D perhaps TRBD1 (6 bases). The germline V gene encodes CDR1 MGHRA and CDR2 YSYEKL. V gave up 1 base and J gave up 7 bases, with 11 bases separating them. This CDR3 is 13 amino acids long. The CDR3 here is CASSQVEGEEQYF. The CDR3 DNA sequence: TGCGCCAGCAGCCAAGTAGAGGGGGAAGAGCAGTACTTC.